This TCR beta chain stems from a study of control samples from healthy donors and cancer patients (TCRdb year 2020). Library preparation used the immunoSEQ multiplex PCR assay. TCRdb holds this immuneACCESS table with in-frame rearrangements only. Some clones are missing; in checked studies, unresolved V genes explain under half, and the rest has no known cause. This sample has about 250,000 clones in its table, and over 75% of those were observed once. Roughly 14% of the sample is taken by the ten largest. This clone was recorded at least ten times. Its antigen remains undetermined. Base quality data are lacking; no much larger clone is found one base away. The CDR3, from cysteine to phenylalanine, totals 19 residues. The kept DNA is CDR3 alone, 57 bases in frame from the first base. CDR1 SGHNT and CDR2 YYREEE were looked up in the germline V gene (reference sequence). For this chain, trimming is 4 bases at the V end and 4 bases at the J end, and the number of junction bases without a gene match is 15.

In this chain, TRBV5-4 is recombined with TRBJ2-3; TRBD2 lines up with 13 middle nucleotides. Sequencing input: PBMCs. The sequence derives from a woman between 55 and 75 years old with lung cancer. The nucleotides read TGTGCCAGCAGCGCGGGACTAGCGGGGAGTTTAAGTCGGCCAGATACGCAGTATTTT. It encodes CASSAGLAGSLSRPDTQYF.